Listed below are T cell receptor beta chains from one sample, sequenced in a study of Ad26.COV2.S vaccination and SARS-CoV-2 variants. This table comes from immunoSEQ multiplex PCR, and its TCRdb copy is limited to in-frame clones, with some not included. The table shows around 450,000 clones, with 85% to 90% occurring only once. The material sequenced was peripheral blood, taken in a trial of Ad26.COV2.S vaccine versus placebo. Receptors originate from a person aged 18 to 65 who received the Ad26.COV2.S COVID-19 vaccine or a placebo. CDR3s include the opening cysteine and the closing phenylalanine or tryptophan. Fields, in order: J gene, clone size, D gene, V gene, CDR3 protein, CDR3 DNA. D genes are given only for firm matches. The size entry is marked missing in some rows and otherwise reads once, few, many or a size class.

TRBJ1-1,-,TRBD1,TRBV10-3,CAIRGTGRGLEPHTEAFF,TGTGCCATCAGGGGGACAGGGAGGGGTTTGGAGCCCCACACTGAAGCTTTCTTT
TRBJ2-1,-,-,TRBV4-1,CASSQGKTGRPNNEQFF,TGCGCCAGCAGCCAAGGAAAGACCGGGAGACCGAACAATGAGCAGTTCTTC
TRBJ1-1,-,-,TRBV7-3,CASSLNGGTEAFF,TGTGCCAGCAGCTTAAACGGGGGGACTGAAGCTTTCTTT
TRBJ1-1,-,-,TRBV18,CASSPNRAEAFF,TGTGCCAGCTCACCTAACCGGGCTGAAGCTTTCTTT
TRBJ1-5,-,-,TRBV19,CASSIRADSFNQPQHF,TGTGCCAGTAGTATACGCGCGGACAGTTTCAATCAGCCCCAGCATTTT
TRBJ2-5,-,-,TRBV5-1,CASSSDIDGETQYF,TGCGCCAGCAGCTCAGACATAGATGGAGAGACCCAGTACTTC
TRBJ2-2,-,TRBD2,TRBV18,CASSRVREGKNTGELFF,TGTGCCAGCTCACGGGTGCGGGAGGGGAAGAACACCGGGGAGCTGTTTTTT
TRBJ1-5,-,-,TRBV27,CASSLRGAGDSQPQHF,TGTGCCAGCAGCCTTCGCGGAGCAGGGGATAGTCAGCCCCAGCATTTT
TRBJ2-2,-,-,TRBV10-3,CAISESSLVGDTGELFF,TGTGCCATCAGTGAGTCGAGCCTAGTCGGGGACACCGGGGAGCTGTTTTTT
TRBJ2-5,-,-,TRBV5-1,CASSLAEETQYF,TGCGCCAGCAGCTTGGCCGAAGAGACCCAGTACTTC
TRBJ2-2,few,-,TRBV5-1,CASSLPGVGDGELFF,TGCGCCAGCAGCTTGCCCGGCGTAGGGGACGGGGAGCTGTTTTTT
TRBJ2-7,-,TRBD1,TRBV11-2,CASSSLQQGAGEQYF,TGTGCCAGCAGCTCCCTACAACAGGGGGCGGGGGAGCAGTACTTC
TRBJ2-3,few,TRBD2,TRBV29-1,CSARGTSGNGDTQYF,TGCAGCGCTCGTGGGACTAGCGGGAATGGAGATACGCAGTATTTT
TRBJ1-4,-,-,TRBV19,CASSVPGVGDEKLFF,TGTGCCAGTAGTGTACCAGGGGTTGGGGATGAAAAACTGTTTTTT
TRBJ2-3,once,TRBD2,TRBV30,CAWSLGLAGTDTQYF,TGTGCCTGGAGTCTCGGACTAGCGGGGACAGATACGCAGTATTTT
TRBJ2-7,-,-,TRBV11-1,CASSQTADRAPYEQYF,TGTGCCAGCAGCCAAACAGCCGACCGGGCTCCCTACGAGCAGTACTTC
TRBJ2-5,once,TRBD1,TRBV30,CAWSGQGETQYF,TGTGCCTGGAGTGGACAGGGGGAGACCCAGTACTTC
TRBJ2-1,once,-,TRBV11-2,CASSSDSYNEQFF,TGTGCCAGCAGCTCGGACAGCTACAATGAGCAGTTCTTC
TRBJ2-3,once,TRBD2,TRBV11-3,CASSQKSLAGATDTQYF,TGTGCCAGCAGCCAGAAGTCACTAGCGGGAGCTACAGATACGCAGTATTTT
TRBJ1-2,-,TRBD1,TRBV28,CASSSGTGVGYTF,TGTGCCAGCAGTTCCGGGACAGGGGTGGGCTACACCTTC
TRBJ2-7,-,TRBD1,TRBV27,CASGLGTVEIYEQYF,TGTGCCAGCGGATTGGGGACAGTTGAGATCTACGAGCAGTACTTC
TRBJ2-7,-,-,TRBV19,CASSIRNRGRSYEQYF,TGTGCCAGTAGTATACGGAACCGGGGCAGGTCCTACGAGCAGTACTTC
TRBJ1-1,-,TRBD1,TRBV11-3,CASSLGDREANTEAFF,TGTGCCAGCAGCTTAGGGGACAGGGAGGCGAACACTGAAGCTTTCTTT
TRBJ2-6,-,-,TRBV27,CASSLAGFRSGANVLTF,TGTGCCAGCAGTTTGGCAGGGTTCCGATCTGGGGCCAACGTCCTGACTTTC
TRBJ1-2,-,-,TRBV19,CASSMGGNYGYTF,TGTGCCAGTAGTATGGGGGGAAACTATGGCTACACCTTC
TRBJ1-5,-,-,TRBV6-5,CASSSREDQPQHF,TGTGCCAGCAGTTCTCGGGAGGATCAGCCCCAGCATTTT
TRBJ2-6,-,TRBD1,TRBV2,CASRQGSLISGANVLTF,TGTGCCAGCCGACAGGGGTCACTTATTTCTGGGGCCAACGTCCTGACTTTC
TRBJ2-7,-,-,TRBV28,CASSLKGNPPYEQYF,TGTGCCAGCAGTTTGAAAGGGAACCCTCCCTACGAGCAGTACTTC
TRBJ1-2,few,-,TRBV3-1/TRBV3-2,CASSQEGFGYTF,TGTGCCAGCAGCCAAGAAGGGTTTGGCTACACCTTC
TRBJ2-1,-,-,TRBV7-9,CASSSTVPEQFF,TGTGCCAGCAGCTCCACAGTGCCTGAGCAGTTCTTC
TRBJ1-3,few,-,TRBV5-4,CASSLAGTRNTIYF,TGTGCCAGCAGCTTGGCCGGGACAAGAAACACCATATATTTT
TRBJ1-3,-,-,TRBV10-3,CAISEPTEGNTIYF,TGTGCCATCAGTGAGCCCACGGAAGGAAACACCATATATTTT
TRBJ2-7,-,-,TRBV4-2,CASSGGGGYEQYF,TGTGCCAGCAGCGGTGGAGGGGGATACGAGCAGTACTTC
TRBJ2-2,few,TRBD2,TRBV4-2,CASSQKPSGNTGELFF,TGTGCCAGCAGCCAAAAGCCTAGCGGGAACACCGGGGAGCTGTTTTTT
TRBJ2-2,-,-,TRBV20-1,CSASSTGANTGELFF,TGCAGTGCTAGTAGTACGGGAGCGAACACCGGGGAGCTGTTTTTT
TRBJ2-1,-,TRBD2,TRBV14,CASSPLTSGHYNEQFF,TGTGCCAGCAGTCCCCTGACTAGCGGCCATTACAATGAGCAGTTCTTC
TRBJ2-3,-,TRBD2,TRBV18,CASSPLGLAGYTDTQYF,TGTGCCAGCTCACCCCTTGGACTAGCGGGGTACACAGATACGCAGTATTTT
TRBJ1-1,-,-,TRBV19,CASINPGGRGTEAFF,TGTGCCAGTATCAACCCCGGGGGGCGGGGTACTGAAGCTTTCTTT
TRBJ1-2,-,-,TRBV5-6,CASSLGQGTDYTF,TGTGCCAGCAGCTTGGGGCAGGGGACTGACTACACCTTC
TRBJ2-3,-,-,TRBV3-1/TRBV3-2,CASSQDLTGPTDTQYF,TGTGCCAGCAGCCAGGACCTTACGGGCCCCACAGATACGCAGTATTTT
TRBJ2-7,-,-,TRBV10-3,CATSEGSYEQYF,TGTGCAACCAGTGAGGGGTCCTACGAGCAGTACTTC
TRBJ1-1,-,-,TRBV30,CAWRGRTNTEAFF,TGTGCCTGGAGAGGACGGACAAACACTGAAGCTTTCTTT
TRBJ1-4,-,TRBD1,TRBV4-2,CASSHRDRGNEKLFF,TGTGCCAGCAGCCACCGGGACAGGGGGAATGAAAAACTGTTTTTT
TRBJ1-1,-,TRBD1,TRBV5-4,CASSVDRVITEAFF,TGTGCCAGCAGCGTGGACAGGGTAATAACTGAAGCTTTCTTT
TRBJ2-5,-,-,TRBV5-1,CASSQDRGTQYF,TGCGCCAGCAGCCAGGACCGGGGGACCCAGTACTTC